This TCR beta chain was sequenced in a study of T cells in localized non-small cell lung cancer. This CDR3 spans 16 amino acids. CDR1 MNHEY and CDR2 SVGAGI come from the germline V gene. Trimming left V 2 bases short and J 1 base short, with 13 bases between. Findings of the study overall: Elevated circulating T cell density in blood was associated with longer overall survival. Within adjacent lung there appeared a median approximately 62 of the top 100 tumor clones.

Repertoires were generated with immunoSEQ multiplex PCR, while TCRdb's copy carries only in-frame clones and drops some. Of around 39,000 clones detected, approximately 88% appear once; the ten largest clones hold 2.7%. A remark on this clone: Its antigen is still unknown.

This clonotype was obtained from a woman aged 35-75 years with stage I lung adenocarcinoma. This sequence joins TRBV6-5 and TRBJ2-3; tentatively, D is TRBD2 (5 bases). The sample was peripheral blood, taken before any cancer treatment. CDR3 protein: CASSYASGVGTDTQYF. The CDR3 DNA follows: TGTGCCAGCAGTTACGCCTCCGGGGTCGGCACAGATACGCAGTATTTT.